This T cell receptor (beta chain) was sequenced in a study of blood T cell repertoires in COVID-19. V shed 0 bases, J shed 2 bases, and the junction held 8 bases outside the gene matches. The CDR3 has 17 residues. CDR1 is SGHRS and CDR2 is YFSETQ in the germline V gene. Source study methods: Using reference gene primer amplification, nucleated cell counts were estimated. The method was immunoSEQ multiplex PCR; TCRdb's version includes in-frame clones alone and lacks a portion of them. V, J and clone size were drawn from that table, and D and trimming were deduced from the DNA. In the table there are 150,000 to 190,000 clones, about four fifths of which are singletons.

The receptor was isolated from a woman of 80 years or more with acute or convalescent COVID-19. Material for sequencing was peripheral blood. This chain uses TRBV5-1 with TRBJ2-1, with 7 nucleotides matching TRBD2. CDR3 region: CASSLDVAGAPYNEQFF. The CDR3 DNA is TGCGCCAGCAGCTTGGACGTCGCGGGAGCCCCCTACAATGAGCAGTTCTTC.